The source of this TCR beta chain is a study of T cell responses to AZD1222 COVID-19 vaccine. Overall study: Pooling was applied to second doses at about 4 or about 12 weeks.

V lost 3 bases and J lost 6; bases outside the gene matches: 5. This CDR3 spans 13 amino acids. Germline V lookup: CDR1 SQVTM, CDR2 ANQGSEA. Here immunoSEQ multiplex PCR was the method, and the copy in TCRdb shows in-frame clones only, minus some. This repertoire shows some 56,000 clones, 70% to 90% found once; its top ten account for over 12%. The V and J genes are TRBV29-1 and TRBJ2-7; 10 nucleotides agree with TRBD1. The sequence was obtained from an adult in good health. The sample in question was peripheral blood, obtained on day 0 of AZD1222 vaccination. The CDR3 DNA follows: TGCAGCGTTGATGCCGACAGGGGGCTCGAGCAGTACTTC. It yields the protein CSVDADRGLEQYF.